This entry features one T cell receptor (beta chain) sequence. These data originate in a study of Ad26.COV2.S vaccination and SARS-CoV-2 variants. About the study: Within the COV1001 Ad26.COV2.S trial arm, the donor was enrolled. Intramuscular Ad26.COV2.S doses were given once or twice, 56 days apart.

Trimming shortened V by 2 bases and J by 1 base, and 6 bases separated the two germline ends. Germline V gives CDR1 LGHDT, CDR2 YNNKEL (reference sequence). CDR3 length: 14 amino acids. The assay was immunoSEQ multiplex PCR, and TCRdb's table has in-frame clones only and misses some. The table records about 320,000 clones, about 86% of them present only once. Indicated treatment: around 19 received Ad26.COV2.S at low or high dose, single or two shots; roughly 5 received placebo; per-sample allocation not given. Sampling occurred on day 63 after the first vaccine or placebo injection. The chain links TRBV3-1 (or the pseudogene TRBV3-2) to TRBJ1-3, with D uncertain. Sequenced here: peripheral blood, sampled in a trial of Ad26.COV2.S vaccine versus placebo. The receptor comes from a person aged 18-60 years who received the Ad26.COV2.S COVID-19 vaccine or a placebo. Here the CDR3 DNA reads TGTGCCAGCAGCCAACGAGAATCTGGAAACACCATATATTTT. It encodes CASSQRESGNTIYF.